By proportion, the clone carrying this TCR beta chain is medium-sized. Its antigen remains unidentified. Germline V lookup: CDR1 SGHTA, CDR2 FQGNSA. CDR3 size: 15 residues. The V end lost 1 base, the J end lost 2 bases, and 12 bases lay between the germline ends. The data were obtained in a study of neurological immune-mediated disorders. Time point defined: technical triplicate 2. Findings and caveats of the study: HTLV-1-associated myelopathy displayed the greatest TCR clonal expansion, and multiple sclerosis exhibited the smallest, lower than that of healthy controls.

TCRdb re-called the 5' RACE reads through MiXCR, storing one row per CDR3 protein. The sample yields roughly 32,000 distinct CDR3 sequences, about an eighth seen once. The rearrangement links TRBV7-2 to TRBJ2-7, with D possibly matching TRBD2 (5 bases). The sequence was collected from a female donor with HTLV-1-associated myelopathy (HAM/TSP). The specimen sequenced was CD4+ T cells from blood. The CDR3 spells CASSLVGGQTYEQYF. The CDR3 DNA is TGTGCCAGCAGCTTAGTTGGCGGGCAAACCTACGAGCAGTACTTC.